A single sample is the source of the 23 T cell receptor beta chains below, sequenced in a study of identical twins' blood T cells. A single record per CDR3 protein comes from TCRdb applying MiXCR to the 5' RACE reads. The data show 300,000 to 450,000 distinct CDR3 sequences, about 28% seen once. Sequencing was carried out using PBMCs. All receptors come from a woman aged 18-50 years in good health.

This clonotype was counted at least ten times. The chain recombines TRBV30 with TRBJ1-2, with D perhaps matching TRBD1 (6 bases). There are 11 residues in the CDR3. The germline gives CDR1 GTSNPN, CDR2 SVGIG (reference sequence). Trimming left V 2 bases short and J 7 bases short, with 8 bases between. CDR3 residues: CAWSTGSGYTF. The CDR3 nucleotides read TGTGCCTGGAGTACAGGGAGTGGCTACACCTTC.

This clonotype appeared many times. V and J are TRBV6-1 and TRBJ2-3, with 8 bases fitting TRBD2. The junction had 2 bases not matched to a gene; V was cut back by 2 bases and J by 1 base. Per the germline V gene, CDR1 is MNHNS and CDR2 is SASEGT. The CDR3 totals 15 residues. This CDR3 is CASSETRGGTDTQYF. The CDR3 DNA reads as TGTGCCAGCAGTGAAACGCGGGGGGGCACAGATACGCAGTATTTT.

This clonotype was picked up a small number of times. V and J are TRBV19 and TRBJ2-6; D gene ambiguous. In germline, CDR1 is LNHDA, CDR2 SQIVND (reference sequence). This CDR3 spans 14 amino acids. The V and J ends lost 10 bases and 1 base respectively, with 11 bases between them. CDR3 nucleotides: TGTGCCACCCGCTTGGGGTCTGGGGCCAACGTCCTGACTTTC. It yields the protein CATRLGSGANVLTF.

Only a few counts were recorded for this clonotype. The rearrangement joins TRBV3-1 to TRBJ1-1; D uncertain. V lost 3 bases and J lost 4, with 12 bases in between. Germline CDR1 LGHDT, CDR2 YNNKEL (reference sequence). This CDR3 has 14 amino acids. CDR3 in amino acids: CASSQVGRGTEAFF. In nucleotides, the CDR3 is TGTGCCAGCAGCCAGGTCGGACGGGGCACTGAAGCTTTCTTT.

This clonotype was detected ten times or more. The rearrangement joins TRBV29-1 to TRBJ2-7, with D hard to call. There are 13 residues in the CDR3. Germline V gives CDR1 SQVTM, CDR2 ANQGSEA. The V end was cut by 6 bases, the J end by 0 bases, with 12 bases between. This CDR3 is CSVRAFTSYEQYF. DNA of the CDR3: TGCAGCGTCCGCGCCTTTACCTCCTACGAGCAGTACTTC.

The rearrangement uses TRBV18 and TRBJ1-1, with 8 bases identical to TRBD1. V shed 4 bases and J 7 bases; nucleotides not matched to a gene: 5. Germline V lookup: CDR1 KGHSH, CDR2 LQKENI. The CDR3 has 13 residues. In DNA, the CDR3 is TGTGCCAGCTCACAAGGACAGGGCGATGAAGCTTTCTTT. Translated, it gives CASSQGQGDEAFF.

A word on this clonotype: This clone may be a read error of a much larger clone one base away. The chain employs TRBV20-1 and TRBJ1-1; no clear D. There are 8 residues in the CDR3. Deletions cut 3 bases from V and 12 bases from J, with 5 bases between. The V gene's germline CDR1 is DFQATT and CDR2 SNEGSKA (reference sequence). CDR3 nucleotide sequence: TGCAGTGCTAGTGACTCTTTCTTT. Its translation is CSASDSFF.

This clonotype has only a few counts. The rearrangement links TRBV20-1 to TRBJ1-1; 10 nucleotides match TRBD1. V dropped 6 bases and J dropped 1; count of bases not matched to a gene: 5. This CDR3 is 14 amino acids long. Germline CDR1 DFQATT, CDR2 SNEGSKA (reference sequence). CDR3 in DNA: TGCAGTGCCCCGGGACAGGGGACGAACACTGAAGCTTTCTTT. Translating it yields CSAPGQGTNTEAFF.

The gene calls are TRBV20-1 and TRBJ1-2, with 10 nucleotides matching TRBD1. The germline gives CDR1 DFQATT, CDR2 SNEGSKA (reference sequence). Trimming removed 6 bases from V and 6 bases from J; junction bases left unmatched: 7. The length of the CDR3 is 13 residues. The chain's CDR3 is CSARGGTGDGYTF. The DNA for the CDR3 is TGCAGTGCCAGGGGCGGGACAGGGGATGGCTACACCTTC.

This clonotype appeared many times. This rearrangement joins TRBV29-1 to TRBJ2-7, with unresolved D. The V end lost 6 bases, the J end lost 0 bases, and 12 bases lay between the germline ends. Germline V lookup: CDR1 SQVTM, CDR2 ANQGSEA. This CDR3 has 13 amino acids. In DNA form, the CDR3 reads TGCAGCGTGAAGACCGCCGACTCCTACGAGCAGTACTTC. Amino acid sequence: CSVKTADSYEQYF.

This clonotype was detected ten times or more. The V call is TRBV11-2, the J call TRBJ1-1; 10 nucleotides align to TRBD1. The junction had 4 bases not matched to a gene; V was cut back by 5 bases and J by 1 base. The CDR3 is made up of 15 amino acids. CDR1 and CDR2 (germline): SGHAT, FQNNGV. This CDR3 is CASSTRQGANTEAFF. CDR3 DNA: TGTGCCAGCAGCACCCGACAGGGGGCGAACACTGAAGCTTTCTTT.

This clonotype was found a few times. Relative to the germline gene, one junction end is altered; a read error may explain this. The V and J genes are TRBV11-2 and TRBJ2-3; D gene uncertain. CDR3 length equals 12 residues. Germline assignment: CDR1 SGHAT and CDR2 FQNNGV. CDR3 in amino acids: CTSSPLGNTQYF. Here the CDR3 DNA reads TGTACCAGCAGTCCCTTAGGAAATACGCAGTATTTT. The variable domain in full, with the rest retrieved from reference TRBV11-2 and TRBJ2-3, is EAGVAQSPRYKIIEKRQSVAFWCNPISGHATLYWYQQILGQGPKLLIQFQNNGVVDDSQLPKDRFSAERLKGVDSTLKIQPAKLEDSAVYLCTSSPLGNTQYFGPGTRLTVL.

The J gene is TRBJ1-6, the V gene TRBV5-4; no reliable D call. Deletions cut 4 bases from V and 5 bases from J, with 13 bases between. Germline CDR1 reads SGHNT; CDR2 reads YYREEE (reference sequence). This CDR3 is built from 15 residues. The CDR3 nucleotides are TGTGCCAGCAGCACAACTACCTTAAATAATTCACCCCTCCACTTT. It codes for CASSTTTLNNSPLHF.

The chain couples TRBV28 to TRBJ1-5, with TRBD1 as a possible D gene (6 bases). Germline assignment: CDR1 MDHEN and CDR2 SYDVKM. Trimming took off 8 bases at V and 4 bases at J, with 18 bases between the two ends. This CDR3 is 15 amino acids long. CDR3 loop: CASRSRTDRNQPQHF. The CDR3, as DNA: TGTGCCAGCCGCTCTCGGACAGACCGGAATCAGCCCCAGCATTTT.

This clonotype was picked up a small number of times. The chain has TRBV2 and TRBJ1-3, with D possibly TRBD1 on 5 matching bases. Trimming took off 8 bases at V and 2 bases at J, with 10 bases between the two ends. Looked up from germline, CDR1 is SNHLY and CDR2 is FYNNEI. The CDR3 has 13 amino acids. CDR3 protein: CASLTVAGNTIYF. CDR3 coding DNA: TGTGCCAGCTTGACAGTAGCTGGAAACACCATATATTTT.

Written as DNA, the CDR3 is TGCAGCGCTGACCGAGGGGGGGACTGTGGCTACACCTTC. Amino acid sequence: CSADRGGDCGYTF. The chain joins TRBV29-1 to TRBJ1-2, with a tentative D call TRBD1 (6 bases). V shed 7 bases and J shed 7 bases, with 19 bases lying between them. Germline V CDR1 and CDR2: SQVTM, ANQGSEA. There are 13 residues in the CDR3. Filled out from reference TRBV29-1 and TRBJ1-2, the complete variable domain reads SAVISQKPSRDICQRGTSLTIQCQVDSQVTMMFWYRQQPGQSLTLIATANQGSEATYESGFVIDKFPISRPNLTFSTLTVSNMSPEDSSIYLCSADRGGDCGYTFGSGTRLTVV.

The V gene is TRBV29-1, the J gene TRBJ2-1; TRBD2 aligns across 9 bases. The V gene end was trimmed by 4 bases and the J gene end by 4 bases; junction bases not matched to a gene: 5. Per the germline V gene, CDR1 is SQVTM and CDR2 is ANQGSEA. The CDR3 loop spans 14 amino acids. The CDR3 sequence: CSVGGGRAYNEQFF. The DNA of the CDR3 is TGCAGCGTTGGAGGCGGGAGGGCTTACAATGAGCAGTTCTTC.

In its sample, this clonotype was seen many times. The chain is built from TRBV2 and TRBJ2-3; D unclear. Deletions cut 3 bases from V and 0 bases from J, with 10 bases between. The CDR3 is made up of 15 amino acids. From germline, CDR1 is SNHLY and CDR2 FYNNEI. The CDR3 DNA is TGTGCCAGCAGTGATTGGCTAACTAGCACAGATACGCAGTATTTT. Its translation: CASSDWLTSTDTQYF.

This clonotype came up many times. The V gene is TRBV19, the J gene TRBJ1-2; TRBD1 matches 9 bases. V trimming: 7 bases; J trimming: 5 bases; junction bases outside the gene matches: 8. Germline assignment: CDR1 LNHDA and CDR2 SQIVND (reference sequence). The CDR3 contains 14 residues. Here the CDR3 reads CASTNRGPTYGYTF. In DNA, the CDR3 is TGTGCCAGTACCAACAGGGGGCCCACTTATGGCTACACCTTC.

This clonotype has just a few counts. The V gene is TRBV12-3 or TRBV12-4, the J gene TRBJ2-1; D remains unclear. The V and J ends lost 5 bases and 0 bases respectively, with 11 bases between them. This CDR3 is built from 15 residues. The CDR3 DNA reads TGTGCCAGCAGTAGCCAAAGAAGCTCCTACAATGAGCAGTTCTTC. Translation gives CASSSQRSSYNEQFF.

This clonotype was counted only a few times. V gene TRBV15 combines with J gene TRBJ2-5; TRBD2 is a possible D gene (5 bases). Germline V gene data show CDR1 as LNHNV and CDR2 as YYDKDF (reference sequence). V gave up 0 bases and J gave up 0 bases, with 14 bases separating them. The CDR3 covers 17 residues. The CDR3 DNA sequence: TGTGCCACCAGCAGAGATCGTAGCGTCTCGTACCAAGAGACCCAGTACTTC. Protein: CATSRDRSVSYQETQYF.

A remark on this clonotype: This may be a read error: a much more frequent sequence differs by one nucleotide. The CDR3 loop is CAGSDRDYGYTF. As DNA, the CDR3 is TGTGCCGGCAGTGACCGGGACTATGGCTACACCTTC. This rearrangement joins TRBV2 to TRBJ1-2, with D unclear. The CDR3 totals 12 residues. CDR1 is SNHLY and CDR2 is FYNNEI in the germline V gene.

A word on this clonotype: Since a much larger clone is just one base distant, this may be a read error. V and J are TRBV6-2 or TRBV6-3 and TRBJ1-2; D ambiguous. CDR1 is MNHEY, CDR2 SVGEGT, per germline. The CDR3 covers 12 residues. CDR3 sequence reads: CASSGRIYGHTF. The CDR3 bases are TGTGCCAGCAGTGGGCGGATCTATGGCCACACCTTC.